What follows are 6 T cell receptor beta chains derived from one specimen sequenced in a study of T cell changes during pregnancy in multiple sclerosis. Some clones are missing from TCRdb's copy, which holds only in-frame ones; the method was immunoSEQ multiplex PCR. Of about 42,000 clones detected, 88% appear once; the ten largest clones hold 1.2%. The starting material was CD4+ T cells from peripheral blood mononuclear cells, obtained in the second trimester of pregnancy. The receptors originated from a female donor with multiple sclerosis, enrolled in a pregnancy study.

The gene calls are TRBV9 and TRBJ1-2, with 10 nucleotides matching TRBD1. CDR1 is SGDLS, CDR2 YYNGEE, per germline. The CDR3 is 15 residues long. After removal of 4 bases from V and 1 base from J, the junction contained 4 bases not matched to a gene. CDR3 DNA sequence: TGTGCCAGCAGCTTCCGGGACAGGGGTAACTATGGCTACACCTTC. Its protein is CASSFRDRGNYGYTF.

J is TRBJ1-5 and V is TRBV5-8; 8 bases agree with TRBD1. The CDR3 covers 13 residues. Germline lookup yields CDR1 SGHTS and CDR2 YDEGEE. Trimming at V came to 5 bases and at J to 6 bases, leaving 4 bases not matched to a gene. The CDR3: CASRDRAVQPQHF. CDR3 in DNA: TGTGCCAGCAGGGACAGGGCGGTTCAGCCCCAGCATTTT.

The rearrangement joins TRBV18 to TRBJ1-2; 7 bases fit TRBD1. CDR3 length: 15 amino acids. J lost 2 bases, V lost 3 bases, and 6 bases had no gene match. CDR1 is KGHSH, CDR2 LQKENI, per germline. In DNA form, the CDR3 reads TGTGCCAGCTCACCTAAGACAGGGACGAACTATGGCTACACCTTC. Amino acid sequence: CASSPKTGTNYGYTF.

This sequence joins TRBV27 and TRBJ2-5; D perhaps matches TRBD2 (5 bases). This CDR3 spans 16 amino acids. The ends were cut back, 3 bases at V and 5 bases at J, with 19 bases in the middle. Per the germline V gene, CDR1 is MNHEY and CDR2 is SMNVEV (reference sequence). CDR3 nucleotides: TGTGCCAGCAGTTTCTCGGGAAGGTTTAGGTTGGAGACCCAGTACTTC. As protein: CASSFSGRFRLETQYF.

This clone occurred once. The genes are TRBV5-4 and TRBJ2-7; 11 positions agree with TRBD1. Trimming took 3 bases from V and 2 from J; bases not matched to a gene: 4. The germline V gene encodes CDR1 SGHNT and CDR2 YYREEE (reference sequence). This CDR3 has 15 residues. The CDR3 protein is CASSSAGQGAYEQYF. The CDR3 DNA follows: TGTGCCAGCAGCTCGGCGGGACAGGGGGCCTACGAGCAGTACTTC.

V and J are TRBV27 and TRBJ2-1; a weak D match, TRBD1 (5 bases). Trimming removed 0 bases from V and 3 bases from J, with 9 bases in between. CDR3 length: 15 residues. Germline CDR1 MNHEY, CDR2 SMNVEV (reference sequence). CDR3: CASSLSRQSYNEQFF. In DNA, the CDR3 is TGTGCCAGCAGTTTATCGAGACAGAGCTACAATGAGCAGTTCTTC.